This T cell receptor (beta chain) is from a study of cytomegalovirus exposure and HLA in healthy donors. Looked up from germline, CDR1 is SNHLY and CDR2 is FYNNEI. The CDR3 runs to 14 residues. The PCR had 60 Vbeta and 13 Jbeta primers. Profiled with immunoSEQ multiplex PCR; TCRdb holds only in-frame clones, not every one. The table lists roughly 220,000 clones, 55% to 75% of them singletons. On this clone: The junction shows a germline mismatch at one end, possibly a read error.

The sequence derives from a man between 40 and 49 years old in good health and CMV-seropositive. The rearrangement links TRBV2 to TRBJ1-1; a possible D gene is TRBD1 (6 bases). The sequenced sample was PBMCs. The CDR3, as DNA: TGTGCCAGCAGCGTTCGGACAGCGGACACTGCAGCTTTCTTT. It encodes CASSVRTADTAAFF.